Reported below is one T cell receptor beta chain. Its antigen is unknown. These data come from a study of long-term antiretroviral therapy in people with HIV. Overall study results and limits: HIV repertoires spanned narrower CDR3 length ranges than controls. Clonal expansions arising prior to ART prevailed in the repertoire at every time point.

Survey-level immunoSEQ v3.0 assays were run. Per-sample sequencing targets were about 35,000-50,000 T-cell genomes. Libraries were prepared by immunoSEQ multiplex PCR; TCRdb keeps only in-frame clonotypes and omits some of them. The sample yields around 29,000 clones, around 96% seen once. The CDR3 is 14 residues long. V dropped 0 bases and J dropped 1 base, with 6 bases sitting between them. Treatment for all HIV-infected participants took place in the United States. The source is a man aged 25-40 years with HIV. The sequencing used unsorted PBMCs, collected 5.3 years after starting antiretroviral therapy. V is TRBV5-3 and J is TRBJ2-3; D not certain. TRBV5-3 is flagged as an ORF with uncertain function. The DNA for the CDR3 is TGTGCCAGAAGCTTGGTACTGTGCACAGATACGCAGTATTTT. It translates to CARSLVLCTDTQYF.